The 31 T cell receptor beta chains below all came from one sample that was sequenced in a study of CD8+ T cells in alopecia areata. This sample's treatment: oral pan-JAK inhibitor, 5-10 mg twice daily. After isolation, RNA underwent reverse transcription to generate cDNA as the sequencing template. TCRdb keeps only in-frame clones here, not all; method: immunoSEQ multiplex PCR. This sample yields around 300,000 clones, of which roughly 60% are seen a single time; roughly 0.88% belongs to the top ten. Sequenced here: CD4+ T cells sorted from blood, sampled around week 54, from a patient treated with tofacitinib. The origin of the receptors is a human donor with alopecia areata.

The chain couples TRBV15 to TRBJ1-1, with 7 bases that match TRBD1. The CDR3 runs 16 residues. J lost 0 bases, V lost 3 bases, and 7 bases had no gene match. Germline-derived CDR1 and CDR2 are LNHNV and YYDKDF (reference sequence). Written as DNA, the CDR3 is TGTGCCACCAGCAGCCCCCCGGGACAGATGAACACTGAAGCTTTCTTT. This sequence encodes CATSSPPGQMNTEAFF.

The chain uses TRBV19 and TRBJ1-1; D unclear. CDR1 and CDR2 (germline): LNHDA, SQIVND (reference sequence). This CDR3 contains 15 residues. V lost 8 bases to trimming and J lost 1 base, with 17 bases between them. CDR3 amino acids: CASSFSSTPNTEAFF. Here the CDR3 DNA reads TGTGCCAGTTCTTTCTCTTCGACTCCGAACACTGAAGCTTTCTTT. Full variable domain (rest looked up from reference TRBV19 and TRBJ1-1): DGGITQSPKYLFRKEGQNVTLSCEQNLNHDAMYWYRQDPGQGLRLIYYSQIVNDFQKGDIAEGYSVSREKKESFPLTVTSAQKNPTAFYLCASSFSSTPNTEAFFGQGTRLTVV.

CDR3 coding DNA: TGTGCCAGCAGATCCCCGGGACTAGCGGGGGGGCGGGAGACCCAGTACTTC. Translated, it gives CASRSPGLAGGRETQYF. The genes are TRBV27 and TRBJ2-5, with TRBD2 identical over 16 bases. J gave up 5 bases and V 6 bases, and 9 bases lay outside the gene matches. Germline V gene data show CDR1 as MNHEY and CDR2 as SMNVEV (reference sequence). The CDR3 sequence is 17 residues long.

The J gene is TRBJ2-3, the V gene TRBV7-2; weak D call: TRBD1 (5 bases). There are 14 residues in the CDR3. Trimming cost V 1 base and J 3 bases, with 8 bases left between them. The V gene's germline CDR1 is SGHTA and CDR2 FQGNSA. The CDR3 DNA sequence: TGTGCCAGCAGCTTAGGACAGAGAACAGATACGCAGTATTTT. The encoded protein is CASSLGQRTDTQYF.

This sequence joins TRBV5-6 and TRBJ2-1, with TRBD2 matching over 11 bases. The CDR3 is made up of 14 amino acids. Germline CDR1 SGHDT, CDR2 YYEEEE. V lost 6 bases, J lost 6 bases, and 5 bases stayed unmatched. As DNA, the CDR3 is TGTGCCAGCAATAGCGGGGGGGCTGGCAATGAGCAGTTCTTC. Encoded protein: CASNSGGAGNEQFF.

As concerns this clone: The same CDR3 also results from other DNA sequences found in this sample. Written as DNA, the CDR3 is TGTGCCAGCAGTTCGCACACAGATACGCAGTATTTT. Translation gives CASSSHTDTQYF. The chain has TRBV27 and TRBJ2-3; D is unresolved. The V and J ends lost 4 bases and 2 bases respectively, with 4 bases between them. This CDR3 has 12 residues. CDR1 is MNHEY and CDR2 is SMNVEV in the germline V gene (reference sequence).

V is TRBV7-9 and J is TRBJ1-2; D remains unclear. The CDR3 extends over 11 amino acids. V lost 8 bases, J lost 8 bases, and 12 bases lay in between. Per germline, CDR1 SEHNR and CDR2 FQNEAQ (reference sequence). DNA of the CDR3: TGTGCCAGCGAGGGCCTGGAGGGCTACACCTTC. This sequence encodes CASEGLEGYTF.

In its sample, this clone was seen many times. In nucleotides, the CDR3 is TGTGCCAGCAGCTTAGCTACTACAGGGCACGGGGAGCTGTTTTTT. Protein product: CASSLATTGHGELFF. This sequence joins TRBV11-2 and TRBJ2-2; D is possibly TRBD1 (6 bases). This CDR3 has 15 residues. Per germline, CDR1 SGHAT and CDR2 FQNNGV. V was trimmed by 1 base and J by 7 bases, leaving 13 bases between them. The variable domain in full, with the rest retrieved from reference TRBV11-2 and TRBJ2-2, is EAGVAQSPRYKIIEKRQSVAFWCNPISGHATLYWYQQILGQGPKLLIQFQNNGVVDDSQLPKDRFSAERLKGVDSTLKIQPAKLEDSAVYLCASSLATTGHGELFFGEGSRLTVL.

The J gene is TRBJ1-1, the V gene TRBV4-2; D is unresolved. Trimming left V 4 bases short and J 4 bases short, with 10 bases between. The CDR3 sequence is 13 residues long. Per the germline V gene, CDR1 is LGHNA and CDR2 is YNFKEQ. The CDR3 nucleotides read TGTGCCAGCAGCCGAGGATCCGGCACTGAAGCTTTCTTT. This sequence encodes CASSRGSGTEAFF.

The chain uses TRBV27 and TRBJ1-1; no clear D gene. CDR3 length: 13 amino acids. Germline values: CDR1 MNHEY, CDR2 SMNVEV (reference sequence). V was clipped by 3 bases and J by 1 base, with 6 bases between them. CDR3 sequence reads: CASSFYGNTEAFF. CDR3 nucleotides: TGTGCCAGCAGTTTCTACGGGAACACTGAAGCTTTCTTT.

The chain is built from TRBV5-4 and TRBJ2-7; D is undetermined. V was pared by 0 bases and J by 3 bases, with 13 bases between. CDR3 size: 15 residues. CDR1 is SGHNT and CDR2 is YYREEE in the germline V gene (reference sequence). The CDR3 region is CASSLGVRQDYEQYF. The CDR3 DNA reads TGTGCCAGCAGCTTGGGGGTGAGGCAAGACTACGAGCAGTACTTC.

This clone was counted only a few times. The CDR3 nucleotides are TGTGCCAGCAGCTTCCCCCTTTTAGGGGGCCGAAGCGGGGAGCTGTTTTTT. Amino acid sequence: CASSFPLLGGRSGELFF. The V call is TRBV7-9, the J call TRBJ2-2, with 7 bases that match TRBD1. The CDR3 has 17 residues. V lost 3 bases, J lost 7 bases, and 14 bases stayed unmatched. CDR1 and CDR2 (germline): SEHNR, FQNEAQ (reference sequence).

The table lists this clone with a count of one. The J gene is TRBJ2-1, the V gene TRBV5-6, with D possibly matching TRBD1 (5 bases). The CDR3 runs to 14 residues. With 0 bases removed from V and 7 bases from J, the gap between germline ends came to 11 bases. Germline V gene data show CDR1 as SGHDT and CDR2 as YYEEEE. The chain's CDR3 is CASSLGQGGNEQFF. The CDR3 DNA reads as TGTGCCAGCAGCTTGGGGCAGGGTGGGAATGAGCAGTTCTTC.

This clone turned up a few times. The J gene is TRBJ2-7, the V gene TRBV29-1; the match to TRBD1 covers 8 bases. The V segment lost 4 bases and the J segment 4 bases; nucleotides outside the gene matches: 6. This CDR3 contains 13 residues. CDR1 SQVTM and CDR2 ANQGSEA come from the germline V gene. DNA for the CDR3: TGCAGCGTTGCCTTAACAGGGGGTTACGAGCAGTACTTC. Amino acid sequence: CSVALTGGYEQYF.

The chain combines TRBV29-1 with TRBJ2-2; a weak D match, TRBD1 (5 bases). Trimming took 0 bases from V and 5 from J, leaving 13 bases between them. CDR3 size: 15 residues. From germline, CDR1 is SQVTM and CDR2 ANQGSEA. CDR3 residues: CSVEDLRKGTGELFF. The CDR3 region has the DNA TGCAGCGTTGAAGATCTTAGGAAGGGGACCGGGGAGCTGTTTTTT.

The chain couples TRBV30 to TRBJ1-5; 8 positions agree with TRBD1. Unmatched junction bases numbered 8, after V lost 4 bases and J lost 3 bases. This CDR3 has 15 residues. CDR1 is GTSNPN and CDR2 is SVGIG in the germline V gene (reference sequence). The CDR3 DNA reads as TGTGCCTGGAAAGGACAGGGATATGACAATCAGCCCCAGCATTTT. This encodes CAWKGQGYDNQPQHF.

J is TRBJ2-7 and V is TRBV6-5, with D uncertain. Germline lookup yields CDR1 MNHEY and CDR2 SVGAGI. The CDR3 extends over 14 amino acids. Trimming stripped 0 bases from V and 6 bases from J, with 12 bases between. CDR3: CASSYSNALGEQYF. CDR3 DNA: TGTGCCAGCAGTTACTCGAATGCCCTGGGCGAGCAGTACTTC.

This clone was observed a single time. The gene calls are TRBV7-8 and TRBJ1-2; no firm D call. Trimming removed 5 bases at V and 0 bases at J, with 13 bases between. CDR3 length: 15 amino acids. Germline CDR1 reads SGHVS; CDR2 reads FQNEAQ. The CDR3: CASSPSRLANYGYTF. CDR3 nucleotide sequence: TGTGCCAGCAGCCCATCCAGGCTGGCTAACTATGGCTACACCTTC. Full variable domain (remainder filled in from reference TRBV7-8 and TRBJ1-2): GAGVSQSPRYKVAKRGQDVALRCDPISGHVSLFWYQQALGQGPEFLTYFQNEAQLDKSGLPSDRFFAERPEGSVSTLKIQRTQQEDSAVYLCASSPSRLANYGYTFGSGTRLTVV.

Only a few counts were recorded for this clone. This chain joins TRBV29-1 and TRBJ1-2; 7 bases match TRBD1. The length of the CDR3 is 17 residues. The V and J ends lost 0 bases and 4 bases, in that order; junction bases with no gene match: 14. The germline gives CDR1 SQVTM, CDR2 ANQGSEA. The CDR3 sequence is CSVEDRGRTGGIYGYTF. The CDR3 DNA sequence: TGCAGCGTTGAAGATCGAGGTAGGACAGGAGGGATCTATGGCTACACCTTC.

The rearrangement uses TRBV7-2 and TRBJ2-5; D possibly corresponds to TRBD1 (6 bases). V was shortened by 5 bases and J by 5 bases, with 12 bases between the two germline ends. Germline CDR1 reads SGHTA; CDR2 reads FQGNSA. The CDR3 runs to 13 residues. Here the CDR3 reads CASSAQGRETQYF. The DNA of the CDR3 is TGTGCCAGCAGCGCACAGGGTCGCGAGACCCAGTACTTC. Using reference TRBV7-2 and TRBJ2-5 for the parts outside the CDR3, the full variable domain is GAGVSQSPSNKVTEKGKDVELRCDPISGHTALYWYRQSLGQGLEFLIYFQGNSAPDKSGLPSDRFSAERTGGSVSTLTIQRTQQEDSAVYLCASSAQGRETQYFGPGTRLLVL.

In its sample, this clone was seen a few times. This sequence joins TRBV9 and TRBJ1-4; the match to TRBD1 covers 8 bases. Trimming at V came to 0 bases and at J to 7 bases, leaving 8 bases not matched to a gene. This CDR3 region has 16 residues. CDR1 and CDR2 from the germline V gene are SGDLS and YYNGEE. The CDR3: CASSVGLGTGSEKLFF. The CDR3 nucleotides read TGTGCCAGCAGCGTAGGCCTCGGGACAGGTTCTGAAAAACTGTTTTTT. Full variable domain (rest looked up from reference TRBV9 and TRBJ1-4): DSGVTQTPKHLITATGQRVTLRCSPRSGDLSVYWYQQSLDQGLQFLIQYYNGEERAKGNILERFSAQQFPDLHSELNLSSLELGDSALYFCASSVGLGTGSEKLFFGSGTQLSVL.

This clone was recorded a few times. For the CDR3, the DNA is TGTGCCAGCAGCTCGGACAGGGCAATGAACACTGAAGCTTTCTTT. Translation gives CASSSDRAMNTEAFF. The J gene is TRBJ1-1, the V gene TRBV7-8; TRBD1 matches 8 bases. From germline, CDR1 is SGHVS and CDR2 FQNEAQ. This CDR3 is 15 amino acids long. The trim removed 4 bases at V and 0 bases at J, leaving 4 bases unmatched.

This chain links TRBV29-1 with TRBJ1-3, with D unclear. The CDR3 sequence is 14 residues long. Germline V lookup: CDR1 SQVTM, CDR2 ANQGSEA. Trimming shortened V by 4 bases and J by 0 bases, and 10 bases separated the two germline ends. CDR3 nucleotide sequence: TGCAGCGTTGGTGGCCCTACCTCTGGAAACACCATATATTTT. Translating gives CSVGGPTSGNTIYF. Full variable domain (remainder filled in from reference TRBV29-1 and TRBJ1-3): SAVISQKPSRDICQRGTSLTIQCQVDSQVTMMFWYRQQPGQSLTLIATANQGSEATYESGFVIDKFPISRPNLTFSTLTVSNMSPEDSSIYLCSVGGPTSGNTIYFGEGSWLTVV.

Comment on this clone: The sample has other DNA sequences that encode this CDR3 too. The rearrangement links TRBV5-6 to TRBJ1-2; D is unresolved. CDR3 length: 13 amino acids. Germline V gene data show CDR1 as SGHDT and CDR2 as YYEEEE. V shed 2 bases and J shed 2 bases, with 7 bases lying between them. Here the CDR3 DNA reads TGTGCCAGCAGCTTAGGCCAGAACTATGGCTACACCTTC. This gives the protein CASSLGQNYGYTF. The variable domain in full, completed from reference TRBV5-6 and TRBJ1-2, reads DAGVTQSPTHLIKTRGQQVTLRCSPKSGHDTVSWYQQALGQGPQFIFQYYEEEERQRGNFPDRFSGHQFPNYSSELNVNALLLGDSALYLCASSLGQNYGYTFGSGTRLTVV.

The chain combines TRBV5-4 with TRBJ2-5; 7 nucleotides line up with TRBD1. The CDR3 covers 14 residues. J was trimmed by 5 bases and V by 2 bases; bases with no gene match: 6. Germline CDR1 SGHNT, CDR2 YYREEE (reference sequence). The DNA for the CDR3 is TGTGCCAGCAGCTTACAGGGGCGGGTGGAGACCCAGTACTTC. Encoded protein: CASSLQGRVETQYF.

The chain employs TRBV9 and TRBJ2-1; D not certain. This CDR3 spans 15 amino acids. V lost 0 bases and J 6 bases, leaving 13 bases between the germline ends. CDR1 SGDLS and CDR2 YYNGEE come from the germline V gene. CDR3 DNA sequence: TGTGCCAGCAGCGTAGGGGTAGTTTTGAGCAATGAGCAGTTCTTC. It encodes CASSVGVVLSNEQFF.

This clone was seen only a few times. This chain joins TRBV6-5 and TRBJ2-1; TRBD2 aligns across 9 bases. Germline V lookup: CDR1 MNHEY, CDR2 SVGAGI. The CDR3 has 16 residues. V shed 0 bases, J shed 5 bases, and the junction held 5 bases outside the gene matches. CDR3 residues: CASSYSSGGGDNEQFF. The CDR3 nucleotides are TGTGCCAGCAGTTACTCTAGCGGGGGTGGGGACAATGAGCAGTTCTTC.

The chain carries TRBV30 and TRBJ1-6; D not resolved. Between the trimmed V and J ends, which lost 0 bases and 0 bases, there was a span of 15 bases. Germline V CDR1 and CDR2: GTSNPN, SVGIG (reference sequence). The CDR3 extends over 18 amino acids. The CDR3 here is CAWSVIGVPSSYNSPLHF. The CDR3 DNA reads as TGTGCCTGGAGTGTTATTGGGGTCCCAAGCTCCTATAATTCACCCCTCCACTTT.

This chain uses TRBV5-1 with TRBJ1-1; D ambiguous. Trimming cost V 4 bases and J 4 bases, with 5 bases left between them. This CDR3 comprises 11 residues. CDR1 is SGHRS, CDR2 YFSETQ, per germline. CDR3 protein: CASSPGTEAFF. DNA for the CDR3: TGCGCCAGCAGCCCAGGCACTGAAGCTTTCTTT.

The gene calls are TRBV7-2 and TRBJ2-1; the D is unclear. The germline V gene encodes CDR1 SGHTA and CDR2 FQGNSA. The V gene lost 4 bases and the J gene lost 4 bases, with 14 bases spanning the gap. The CDR3 has 15 amino acids. The CDR3 DNA follows: TGTGCCAGCAGCTCGAGCTCGGGCACGTACAATGAGCAGTTCTTC. It codes for CASSSSSGTYNEQFF.

The rearrangement uses TRBV29-1 and TRBJ2-5; D unclear. The V end was cut by 1 base, the J end by 4 bases, with 10 bases between. CDR1 is SQVTM and CDR2 is ANQGSEA in the germline V gene. The CDR3 has 13 residues. The CDR3 loop reads CSVEGKSRETQYF. CDR3 sequence (DNA): TGCAGCGTTGAAGGGAAAAGCAGAGAGACCCAGTACTTC.